These 24 T cell receptor beta chains came from one sample sequenced in a study of tumor and adjacent non-tumor tissue in lung cancer. This sample's RNA came from whole unsorted tissue. More than 3 cm separated this lung sample from the edge of the tumor. TCRbeta libraries were built with three rounds of nested PCR, modified from ARM-PCR. TCRdb re-analysed the multiplex PCR reads in MiXCR, keeping a single row per CDR3 protein. The table shows around 82,000 distinct CDR3 sequences, with roughly 80% occurring only once. The sample taken for sequencing was distant non-tumor lung tissue. These receptors came from a man aged 55 to 70 with non-small cell lung cancer.

Regarding this clonotype: The CDR3 carries no conserved terminal phenylalanine or tryptophan, so it likely arises from a read error. J is TRBJ1-1 and V is TRBV11-2, with D unclear. This CDR3 is 15 amino acids long. The V gene's germline CDR1 is SGHAT and CDR2 FQNNGV. Between the trimmed V and J ends, which lost 0 bases and 3 bases, there was a span of 11 bases. The CDR3, as DNA: TGTGCCAGCAGCTTAGATCAAGGAGCTTACACTGAAGCTTTCGTT. This translates into CASSLDQGAYTEAFV.

A remark on this clonotype: A much larger clone differs by one base, so this may be a read error. The rearrangement links TRBV7-9 to TRBJ2-7, with 15 bases identical to TRBD2. Germline CDR1 is SEHNR and CDR2 is FQNEAQ (reference sequence). The CDR3 runs 15 residues. Trimming removed 2 bases from V and 12 bases from J; junction bases left unmatched: 8. The CDR3: CASSLPGLAGGPRYF. The CDR3 region has the DNA TGTGCCAGCAGCTTACCTGGACTAGCGGGAGGGCCGAGGTACTTC.

The V and J genes are TRBV20-1 and TRBJ2-1; the D gene is possibly TRBD2 (6 bases). Germline-derived CDR1 and CDR2 are DFQATT and SNEGSKA (reference sequence). The CDR3 contains 15 residues. The V end lost 6 bases, the J end lost 13 bases, and 28 bases lay between the germline ends. The DNA for the CDR3 is TGCAGTGCGATAGGACTAACGGGGCCGAGAATGGAACAGTTCTTC. Translation gives CSAIGLTGPRMEQFF.

In regard to this clonotype: A much bigger clone sits one base away, suggesting this may be a read error. The genes are TRBV20-1 and TRBJ2-5; no clear D. The CDR3 sequence is 12 residues long. Germline assignment: CDR1 DFQATT and CDR2 SNEGSKA (reference sequence). CDR3 in DNA: TGCAGTGCTAGACAACCCCAAGGGACCCAGTACTTC. Encoded protein: CSARQPQGTQYF.

A word on this clonotype: An end of the junction differs from the germline gene, which may be a read error. The chain is built from TRBV20-1 and TRBJ2-7; weak D call: TRBD2 (5 bases). The CDR3 spans 14 residues. The V gene's germline CDR1 is DFQATT and CDR2 SNEGSKA (reference sequence). This chain's CDR3 is CSARDLRGYYEQYF. CDR3 sequence (DNA): TGCAGTGCTAGAGACCTGAGAGGGTACTACGAGCAATACTTC.

The rearrangement uses TRBV29-1 and TRBJ2-7; 14 bases map to TRBD2. Germline CDR1 reads SQVTM; CDR2 reads ANQGSEA. After removal of 8 bases from V and 1 base from J, the junction contained 4 bases not matched to a gene. The CDR3 runs to 14 residues. DNA of the CDR3: TGCAGCCTTCGGACTAGCGGGAGGTCCTACGAGCAGTACTTC. Translation: CSLRTSGRSYEQYF.

Remarks on this clonotype: An end of the junction does not agree with germline; a read error may underlie this. This chain joins TRBV10-2 and TRBJ2-7, with D tentatively TRBD2 (6 bases). This CDR3 spans 13 amino acids. From germline, CDR1 is WSHSY and CDR2 SAAADI. CDR3 sequence: CVSRGLFSYEHYF. In DNA form, the CDR3 reads TGCGTCAGCAGAGGACTATTTTCCTACGAGCATTACTTC.

This chain connects TRBV11-1 to TRBJ2-7; D could derive from TRBD1 or TRBD2 (5 bases each). The CDR3 is 13 amino acids. V was clipped by 6 bases and J by 7 bases, with 16 bases between them. CDR1 and CDR2 from the germline V gene are SGHAT and FQDESV (reference sequence). The chain's CDR3 is CASSTERGGEQYF. DNA for the CDR3: TGTGCCAGCAGTACGGAGAGGGGTGGAGAGCAGTACTTC.

With regard to this clonotype: With a much larger clone just one base away, this may be a read error. The chain employs TRBV5-1 and TRBJ1-1, with no clear D. The CDR3 has 14 residues. V lost 0 bases and J lost 5, with 11 bases in between. Germline V gene data show CDR1 as SGHRS and CDR2 as YFSETQ. In DNA, the CDR3 is TGCGCCAGCAGCTTGGCGCAGGCGAAGACTGAAGCTTTCTTT. Its translation: CASSLAQAKTEAFF.

Concerning this clonotype itself: The conserved final phenylalanine or tryptophan is absent from the CDR3, which likely points to a read error. V and J are TRBV20-1 and TRBJ1-5; no clear D. CDR1 and CDR2 (germline): DFQATT, SNEGSKA (reference sequence). The CDR3 has 15 amino acids. The V end was cut by 8 bases, the J end by 0 bases, with 17 bases between. The chain's CDR3 is CSSRRAEDSNQPQHL. The CDR3 DNA follows: TGCAGTAGCCGGAGGGCGGAAGATAGCAATCAGCCCCAGCATTTG.

As for this clonotype: One end of the junction is discordant with germline, which a read error may explain. The CDR3 sequence: CSVEATSVRIQETQYF. As DNA, the CDR3 is TGTAGCGTTGAAGCGACTAGCGTGCGCATCCAAGAGACCCAGTACTTC. The chain combines TRBV29-1 with TRBJ2-5; 8 bases map to TRBD2. This CDR3 is 16 amino acids long. Germline CDR1 SQVTM, CDR2 ANQGSEA.

The chain recombines TRBV4-2 with TRBJ2-3; 12 nucleotides line up with TRBD2. The V segment lost 10 bases and the J segment 0 bases; nucleotides outside the gene matches: 17. Germline loops: CDR1 LGHNA, CDR2 YNFKEQ. CDR3 length equals 19 residues. The CDR3 reads CANTQRWSSGGASTDTQYF. CDR3 in DNA: TGTGCCAACACCCAAAGATGGTCTAGCGGGGGGGCTAGCACAGATACGCAGTATTTT.

This chain uses TRBV6-1 with TRBJ2-5, with 8 bases aligning to TRBD2. Trimming removed 10 bases from V and 8 bases from J; junction bases left unmatched: 12. CDR1 and CDR2 from the germline V gene are MNHNS and SASEGT. This CDR3 is built from 13 residues. CDR3 DNA sequence: TGTGCCATCTTGGGACTAGGGGCGGATACCCAGTACTTC. Protein sequence: CAILGLGADTQYF.

The chain links TRBV21-1 to TRBJ2-1. TRBV21-1 is a pseudogene. The CDR3 is 16 residues long. This CDR3 is CTSSKVDFLSYNEQFF. CDR3 nucleotides: TGTACCAGCAGCAAAGTGGATTTCCTCTCCTACAATGAGCAATTCTTC.

In the case of this clonotype: One end of the junction varies from germline; a read error may be responsible. The V gene is TRBV4-1, the J gene TRBJ2-3, with D possibly TRBD2 on 6 matching bases. Germline V gene data show CDR1 as MGHRA and CDR2 as YSYEKL. The length of the CDR3 is 17 residues. The CDR3 loop is CASSQEYGGASTDPQYF. CDR3 bases: TGCGCCAGCAGCCAAGAATACGGCGGGGCTAGTACAGATCCGCAGTATTTT.

The chain has TRBV20-1 and TRBJ1-1, with D unresolved. The V end was cut by 7 bases, the J end by 4 bases, with 19 bases between. Germline values: CDR1 DFQATT, CDR2 SNEGSKA (reference sequence). This CDR3 contains 14 residues. In DNA, the CDR3 is TGCAGTGTTAGGGCGGAGGCTGATATCACTGAAGCTTTCTTT. Its translation: CSVRAEADITEAFF.

The chain couples TRBV7-2 to TRBJ2-5, with TRBD2 matching over 7 bases. The ends lost 1 base at V and 2 bases at J; junction bases unmatched: 10. In germline, CDR1 is SGHTA, CDR2 FQGNSA. This CDR3 is built from 17 residues. This CDR3 reads CASSLGPRGGGQETQYF. CDR3 DNA sequence: TGTGCCAGCAGCTTAGGTCCCCGTGGGGGGGGGCAAGAGACCCAGTACTTC.

As concerns this clonotype: At one boundary the junction diverges from the germline segment, which might be a read error. The V and J genes are TRBV2 and TRBJ2-3, with D unclear. Germline loops: CDR1 SNHLY, CDR2 FYNNEI. This CDR3 is built from 14 residues. The CDR3 DNA reads as TGTGCCAGCACCGGACCCCAGAGCACAGATACGCAATATTTT. Translation: CASTGPQSTDTQYF.

As for this clonotype: One end of the junction fails to match germline, which may point to a read error. This chain uses TRBV11-2 with TRBJ1-1, with 7 positions matching TRBD1. Germline CDR1 is SGHAT and CDR2 is FQNNGV. This CDR3 has 14 residues. CDR3 amino acids: CANSLTGRETEALF. The CDR3, as DNA: TGTGCCAACAGCTTGACAGGGAGAGAGACTGAAGCTTTATTT.

Comment on this clonotype: Mismatch with germline at one junction end may stem from a read error. The chain joins TRBV11-2 to TRBJ1-1, with D perhaps matching TRBD1 (6 bases). The length of the CDR3 is 13 residues. Germline CDR1 SGHAT, CDR2 FQNNGV. Written as DNA, the CDR3 is TGTGCCAACAGCCTAGATCAGGGGACTGAAGCTTTCTTT. It yields the protein CANSLDQGTEAFF.

V and J are TRBV10-1 and TRBJ2-1; 7 bases align to TRBD1. Germline CDR1 and CDR2: WNHNN and SYGVQD (reference sequence). V was pared by 8 bases and J by 8 bases, with 18 bases of the junction left unmatched. The CDR3 contains 16 residues. CDR3 sequence: CASGVPRQGEGDEQFF. CDR3 DNA: TGCGCCAGCGGGGTTCCGCGACAGGGAGAAGGCGATGAGCAGTTCTTC.

Regarding this clonotype: The junction does not match germline at one end; this may be a read error. CDR3 nucleotides: TGTGTCAGCAGCATTCCCAGCGGGGGGGAATATACGCAGTATTTT. This encodes CVSSIPSGGEYTQYF. The V gene is TRBV11-2, the J gene TRBJ2-3, with 10 positions matching TRBD2. The CDR3 runs to 15 residues. In germline, CDR1 is SGHAT, CDR2 FQNNGV.

A word on this clonotype: It may be a read error: a sequence one base away is much more abundant. The chain is built from TRBV11-2 and TRBJ2-5; D is uncertain. The CDR3 extends over 13 amino acids. The germline gives CDR1 SGHAT, CDR2 FQNNGV. The CDR3: CASSLGQMEIQYF. The DNA of the CDR3 is TGTGCCAGCAGCTTAGGGCAAATGGAGATCCAGTACTTC.

This clonotype is a singleton in its sample. Since the CDR3 does not end with the conserved phenylalanine or tryptophan, this likely comes from a read error. The CDR3 sequence is CASSSGQVQEAQYS. CDR3 DNA sequence: TGTGCCAGCAGCTCTGGACAGGTCCAAGAGGCCCAGTACTCG. V and J are TRBV11-2 and TRBJ2-5; 7 nucleotides match TRBD1. CDR1 is SGHAT and CDR2 is FQNNGV in the germline V gene. This CDR3 is built from 14 residues.